This TCR beta chain was observed in a study of blood T cell repertoires in COVID-19. Study in general: Some COVID-19 samples were acute and others convalescent; all came from the United States, Italy and Spain. Sample material is recorded as cDNA or gDNA derived from T cells, B-cell-depleted T cells, or PBMCs.

Per the authors' pipeline: Reference gene primer amplification yielded estimated nucleated cell counts. Assay used: immunoSEQ multiplex PCR; TCRdb lists only in-frame clones, some missing. The V and J calls and the clone size are those of that table, but D and trimming were determined from the DNA. The table includes 15,000 to 20,000 clones, nearly 90% detected once. Germline lookup yields CDR1 MNHEY and CDR2 SMNVEV (reference sequence). This CDR3 contains 15 residues. The V gene lost 5 bases and the J gene lost 0 bases, with 14 bases spanning the gap. This TCR was recovered from a man in his fifties or sixties with active COVID-19. Sequenced material: peripheral blood. The J gene is TRBJ2-7, the V gene TRBV27; D perhaps matches TRBD2 (5 bases). DNA of the CDR3: TGTGCCAGCAGTCCTGAGGGCGGTACCTCCTACGAGCAGTACTTC. This codes for CASSPEGGTSYEQYF.